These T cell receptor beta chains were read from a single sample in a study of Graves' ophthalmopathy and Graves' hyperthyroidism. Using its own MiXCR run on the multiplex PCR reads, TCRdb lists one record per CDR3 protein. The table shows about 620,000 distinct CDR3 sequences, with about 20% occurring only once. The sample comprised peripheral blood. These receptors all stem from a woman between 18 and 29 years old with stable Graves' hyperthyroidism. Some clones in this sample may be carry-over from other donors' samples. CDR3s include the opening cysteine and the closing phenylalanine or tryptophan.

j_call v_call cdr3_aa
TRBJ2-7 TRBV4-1 CASSVGTGVVYEQYF
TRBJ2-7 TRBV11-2 CASSFRTSGRAASFNEQYF
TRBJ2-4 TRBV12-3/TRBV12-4 CATEQGPENIQYF
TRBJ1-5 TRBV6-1 CASSEGRVGQPQHF
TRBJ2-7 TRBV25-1 CASTQGGSYEQYF
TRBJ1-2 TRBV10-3 CAISESRGNYGYTF
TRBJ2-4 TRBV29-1 CSAARGGQGDIQYF
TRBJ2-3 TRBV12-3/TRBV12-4 CASSTRTGSDTQYF
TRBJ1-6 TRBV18 CASSPRESSYNSPLHF
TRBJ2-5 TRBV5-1 CASSETDRTKETQYF
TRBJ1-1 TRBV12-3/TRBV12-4 CASSLNRNTEAFF
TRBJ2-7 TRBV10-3 CAISSEVEQYF
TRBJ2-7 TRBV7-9 CASSLEAPEQYF
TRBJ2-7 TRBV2 CASSDGVRTGGYEQYF
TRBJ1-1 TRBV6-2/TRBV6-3 CASSTDRGYTEAFF
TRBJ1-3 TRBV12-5 CASGLSTGSSRNTIYF
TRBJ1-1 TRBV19 CASKEGARTEAFF
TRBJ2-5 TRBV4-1 CASSQAPGTGGQETQYF
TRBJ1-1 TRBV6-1 CASSENMGQGTEAFF
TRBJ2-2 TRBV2 CASMRDRNTGELFF
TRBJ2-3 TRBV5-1 CASSPRNMGTDTQYF
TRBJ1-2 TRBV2 CASSDDRAGFYGYTF
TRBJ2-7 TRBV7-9 CASSLDPGEQYF
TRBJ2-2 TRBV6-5 CASRKELAGANTGELFF
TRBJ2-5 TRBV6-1 CASSDLSGGGETQYF
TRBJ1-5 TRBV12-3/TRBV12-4 CASTLGTSSQPQHF
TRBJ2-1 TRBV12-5 CASGPGTSSYNEQFF
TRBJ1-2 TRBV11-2 CASSLVRPDSGYGYTF
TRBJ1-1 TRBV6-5 CASKQGESRLNTEAFF